This T cell receptor (beta chain) was sequenced for a study of T cells in Graves' hyperthyroidism and ophthalmopathy. The CDR3 runs 15 residues. V dropped 5 bases and J dropped 6; count of bases not matched to a gene: 9. Ten or more counts support this clonotype. Amplification targeted TCR beta CDR3 regions from RNA transcripts. TCR CDR3 underwent first-round RT-PCR with the HTBI primer set. TCRdb itself ran the multiplex PCR reads through MiXCR, one entry per CDR3 protein. The sample holds hundreds of thousands of distinct CDR3 sequences, 16% seen once. The material sequenced was blood. The V call is TRBV12-3 or TRBV12-4, the J call TRBJ2-1; the match to TRBD1 covers 8 bases. The origin of this receptor is a young woman with Graves' hyperthyroidism. This CDR3 is CASSLTGATTNEQFF. The CDR3 coding sequence is TGTGCCAGCAGTCTGACAGGGGCCACCACCAATGAGCAGTTCTTC.